This record concerns one T cell receptor (beta chain) sequence. As yet, its antigen is unknown. This sample was taken from a study of OX40 agonist ivuxolimab in advanced cancers. Overall study: Hepatocellular carcinoma, melanoma, renal cell or head and neck cancer affected the dose-escalation patients. The study, taken as a whole, reports: Which antigen the expanded peripheral T cells recognized is unknown. At 0.1 to 3.0 mg/kg and by week 6, clonal expansion occurred in CD4+ and CD8+ blood T cells.

Profiled with immunoSEQ multiplex PCR; TCRdb holds only in-frame clones, not every one. The data hold some 69,000 clones, with 88% observed a single time. There are 13 residues in the CDR3. CDR1 and CDR2 from the germline V gene are SGHTA and FQGNSA. Trimming shortened V by 5 bases and J by 7 bases, and 14 bases separated the two germline ends. The sample was CD4+ or CD8+ T cells sorted from blood, taken in a trial of the OX40 agonist ivuxolimab. The receptor comes from an adult with an advanced solid tumor such as melanoma, head and neck, liver or kidney cancer. The chain joins TRBV7-2 to TRBJ1-2; D possibly corresponds to TRBD1 (6 bases). CDR3: CASSLWGGAGYTF. In DNA form, the CDR3 reads TGTGCCAGCAGCCTCTGGGGGGGGGCTGGCTACACCTTC.